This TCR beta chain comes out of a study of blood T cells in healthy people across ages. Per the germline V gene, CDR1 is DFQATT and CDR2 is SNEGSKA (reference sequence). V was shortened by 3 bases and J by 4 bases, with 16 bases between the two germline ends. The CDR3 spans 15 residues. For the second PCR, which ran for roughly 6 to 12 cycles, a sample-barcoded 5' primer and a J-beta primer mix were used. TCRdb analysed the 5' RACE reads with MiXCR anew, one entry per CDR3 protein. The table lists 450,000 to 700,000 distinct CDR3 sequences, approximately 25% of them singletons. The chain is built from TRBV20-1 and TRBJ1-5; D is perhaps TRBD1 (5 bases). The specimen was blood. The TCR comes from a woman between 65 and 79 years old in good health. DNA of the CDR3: TGCAGTGCTAGTGGGGACGAGGGGACGAATCAGCCCCAGCATTTT. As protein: CSASGDEGTNQPQHF.